These T cell receptor beta chains were read from a single sample in a study of blood T cell repertoires in COVID-19. The assay was immunoSEQ multiplex PCR, and TCRdb's table has in-frame clones only and misses some. The sample contains about 160,000 clones, about 81% of which appear only once. Sequencing was done on a sample of PBMCs or T cells enriched from blood (not recorded which). The receptors shown here come from a man aged 50-59 years who had recovered from COVID-19. CDR3s leave out the opening cysteine and the closing phenylalanine or tryptophan. Fields, in order: J gene, V gene, D gene, CDR3 protein. D genes are given only for firm matches.

TRBJ2-7,TRBV3-1/TRBV3-2,TRBD2,ASSQGTSLSEQY
TRBJ2-7,TRBV5-8,-,ASSLEGLAGNYEQY
TRBJ1-2,TRBV30,TRBD1,AWSVQQGYGYT
TRBJ2-3,TRBV18,TRBD2,ASSPQAGGSTDTQY
TRBJ2-3,TRBV5-4,TRBD2,ASSFRLAGRTDTQY
TRBJ1-1,TRBV11-1,-,ASSFVSGEAF
TRBJ2-7,TRBV7-9,TRBD1,ASSPRTGSYEQY
TRBJ1-2,TRBV7-2,-,ASSLMGPRNYGYT
TRBJ2-1,TRBV11-2,TRBD1,ASSLGQVTYNEQF
TRBJ2-5,TRBV5-5,-,ASSLVHRQETQY
TRBJ2-5,TRBV3-1/TRBV3-2,TRBD2,ASSRTSGGWETQY
TRBJ1-1,TRBV4-2,TRBD1,ASSTHRGSEAF
TRBJ1-2,TRBV5-1,TRBD1,ATSRDRANYGYT
TRBJ1-4,TRBV2,-,ASSGQSGNEKLF
TRBJ2-3,TRBV11-2,TRBD2,ASSFSGGTDTQY
TRBJ1-4,TRBV24-1,TRBD1,ATSDLRDRVREKLF
TRBJ1-4,TRBV2,-,ASSVGSNREKLF
TRBJ1-6,TRBV5-6,-,ASSLVSNSPLH
TRBJ1-5,TRBV19,TRBD1,ASSRPRQGKPQH
TRBJ2-2,TRBV12-5,TRBD2,ATSGGANTGELF
TRBJ2-3,TRBV9,-,ASSVAGSTDTQY
TRBJ2-3,TRBV5-1,-,ASSLADSITDTQY
TRBJ2-7,TRBV2,TRBD2,ASGSGAYEQY
TRBJ1-6,TRBV6-5,TRBD1,ASSYRDRDNSPLH
TRBJ2-5,TRBV7-3,-,ASSRAGARQETQY
TRBJ1-5,TRBV30,-,ACARGGYQPQH
TRBJ2-3,TRBV5-1,TRBD1,ASSGGQIDSDTQY
TRBJ2-7,TRBV28,-,ASSLSGLIYEQY
TRBJ2-3,TRBV5-1,-,ASSLYRESSTDTQY
TRBJ2-2,TRBV15,-,ATSRESGTGELF
TRBJ1-1,TRBV30,-,AWSLGLTEAF
TRBJ2-2,TRBV30,TRBD1,AWSLGGDSRSGELF
TRBJ2-1,TRBV7-2,TRBD2,ASSLAGLAGRDEQF
TRBJ1-4,TRBV27,TRBD1,ASSPGTGELF
TRBJ2-5,TRBV7-2,-,ASSPNRGMETQY
TRBJ2-3,TRBV6-1,-,ASSEPGSLADTQY
TRBJ2-5,TRBV16,-,ASSQSTAVRETQY
TRBJ1-1,TRBV4-2,TRBD1,ASSQDGQGGWNTEAF
TRBJ1-6,TRBV6-1,-,ASSENGGNSPLH
TRBJ2-5,TRBV7-2,-,ASSLAGRQETQY
TRBJ1-1,TRBV19,-,ASSRDSMNTEAF
TRBJ1-1,TRBV5-6,TRBD1,ASSLLAGGSTEAF
TRBJ1-1,TRBV18,TRBD1,ASSPRRTGDWGEMNTEAF
TRBJ2-7,TRBV12-3/TRBV12-4,-,ASSFGQGYEQY
TRBJ1-6,TRBV11-3,-,ASSLSGVYNSPLH
TRBJ1-4,TRBV25-1,TRBD1,ASSLRDSTEKLF
TRBJ2-3,TRBV5-4,TRBD2,ASSSAAGRTDTQY
TRBJ2-1,TRBV6-1,-,ASSERVGSSYNEQF
TRBJ2-3,TRBV4-1,-,ASSQEVSGTDTQY
TRBJ2-2,TRBV24-1,-,ATSGNTGELF
TRBJ1-5,TRBV6-2/TRBV6-3,-,ASSYIQGLGQPQH